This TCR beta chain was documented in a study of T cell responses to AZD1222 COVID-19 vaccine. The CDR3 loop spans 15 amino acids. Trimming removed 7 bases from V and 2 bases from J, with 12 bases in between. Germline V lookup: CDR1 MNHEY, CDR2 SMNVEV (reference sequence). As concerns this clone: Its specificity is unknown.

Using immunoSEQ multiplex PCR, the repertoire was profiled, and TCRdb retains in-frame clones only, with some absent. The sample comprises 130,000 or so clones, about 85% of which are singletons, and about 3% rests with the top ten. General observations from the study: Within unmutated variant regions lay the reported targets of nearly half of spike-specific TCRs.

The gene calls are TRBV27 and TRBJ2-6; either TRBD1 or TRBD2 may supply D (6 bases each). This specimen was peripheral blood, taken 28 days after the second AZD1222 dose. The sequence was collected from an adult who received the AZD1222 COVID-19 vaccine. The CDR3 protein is CASKGGGAGANVLTF. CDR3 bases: TGTGCCAGCAAGGGGGGCGGGGCTGGGGCCAACGTCCTGACTTTC.